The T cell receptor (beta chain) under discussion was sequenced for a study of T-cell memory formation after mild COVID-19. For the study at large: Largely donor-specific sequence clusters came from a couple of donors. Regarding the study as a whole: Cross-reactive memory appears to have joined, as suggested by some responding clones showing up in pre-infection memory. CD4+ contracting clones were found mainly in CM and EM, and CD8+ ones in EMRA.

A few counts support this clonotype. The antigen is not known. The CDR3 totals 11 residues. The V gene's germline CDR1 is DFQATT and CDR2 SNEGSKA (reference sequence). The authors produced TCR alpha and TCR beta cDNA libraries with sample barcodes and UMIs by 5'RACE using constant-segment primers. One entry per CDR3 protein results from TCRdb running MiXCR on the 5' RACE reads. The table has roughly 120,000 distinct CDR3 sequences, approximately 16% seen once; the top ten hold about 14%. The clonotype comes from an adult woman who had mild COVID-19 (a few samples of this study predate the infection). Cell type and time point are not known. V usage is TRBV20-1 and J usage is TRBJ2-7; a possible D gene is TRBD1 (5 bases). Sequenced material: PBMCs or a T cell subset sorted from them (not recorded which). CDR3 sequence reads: CSRSRGNEQYF. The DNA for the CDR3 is TGCAGCCGATCAAGGGGCAACGAGCAGTACTTC.